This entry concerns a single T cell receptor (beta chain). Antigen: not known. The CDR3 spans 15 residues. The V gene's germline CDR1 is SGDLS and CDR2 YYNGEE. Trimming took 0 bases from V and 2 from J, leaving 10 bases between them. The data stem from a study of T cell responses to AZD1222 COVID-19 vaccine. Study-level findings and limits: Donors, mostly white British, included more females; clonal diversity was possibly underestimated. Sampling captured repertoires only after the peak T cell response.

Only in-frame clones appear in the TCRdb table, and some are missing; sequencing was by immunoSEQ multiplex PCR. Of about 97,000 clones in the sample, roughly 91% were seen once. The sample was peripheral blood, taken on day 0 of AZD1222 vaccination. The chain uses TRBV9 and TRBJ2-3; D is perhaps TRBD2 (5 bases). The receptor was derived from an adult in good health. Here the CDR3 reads CASSVGDYHTDTQYF. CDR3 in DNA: TGTGCCAGCAGCGTAGGAGACTATCACACAGATACGCAGTATTTT. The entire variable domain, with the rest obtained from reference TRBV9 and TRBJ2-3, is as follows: DSGVTQTPKHLITATGQRVTLRCSPRSGDLSVYWYQQSLDQGLQFLIQYYNGEERAKGNILERFSAQQFPDLHSELNLSSLELGDSALYFCASSVGDYHTDTQYFGPGTRLTVL.